This T cell receptor (beta chain) was found in a study of regulatory and conventional T cells in RAG deficiency. Genomic DNA came from blood conventional CD4+ T cells gated CD25-low CD127-high. Patients had RAG deficiency: one SCID, two Omenn, five CID/atypical SCID. Study-wide results and caveats: Shannon entropy fell and Simpson indices rose in RAG-deficient patients. Omenn syndrome and CID/AS patients had approximately 100-fold fewer unique Treg TCR beta sequences, versus approximately 10-fold elsewhere. In Omenn syndrome, Treg and Tconv repertoires overlapped >80%.

The protocol was immunoSEQ multiplex PCR, while the TCRdb copy is restricted to in-frame clones and leaves out a portion. The sample has around 1,000 clones, approximately 88% seen once. The CDR3 is 13 residues long. The V gene lost 0 bases and the J gene lost 0 bases, with 3 bases spanning the gap. The germline CDR1 and CDR2 sequences are MNHEY and SMNVEV (reference sequence). About this clone: Its antigen is still unknown.

This receptor was obtained from a human donor with RAG deficiency presenting as combined immunodeficiency. The sequenced sample was CD4+ effector T cells sorted from blood. This chain links TRBV27 with TRBJ2-7; no definite D call. CDR3 in amino acids: CASSLSISYEQYF. Here the CDR3 DNA reads TGTGCCAGCAGTTTATCGATCTCCTACGAGCAGTACTTC.